Shown below are 30 T cell receptor beta chains from a single sample sequenced in a study of shared clonotypes between healthy human individuals. The table came from immunoSEQ multiplex PCR; TCRdb's copy has only in-frame clones and leaves some out. The table includes a few hundred thousand clones, 65% detected once. Specimen: memory CD4+ T cells sorted from blood. The subset is: CD45RA-negative fraction. The receptors stem from a man in his thirties or forties in good health.

CDR3 protein: CASSGIPGDTQYF. The CDR3 coding sequence is TGTGCCAGCAGCGGGATTCCCGGAGATACGCAGTATTTT. V and J are TRBV7-3 and TRBJ2-3; D call uncertain. This CDR3 region has 13 residues. V gave up 5 bases and J gave up 5 bases, with 11 bases separating them. Per the germline V gene, CDR1 is SGHTA and CDR2 is FQGTGA.

This chain uses TRBV18 with TRBJ2-3, with 11 bases identical to TRBD2. CDR1 is KGHSH, CDR2 LQKENI, per germline. The CDR3 has 16 residues. V shed 5 bases, J shed 4 bases, and the junction held 8 bases outside the gene matches. The CDR3 sequence is CASSTNSGRAPDTQYF. The CDR3 DNA reads as TGTGCCAGCTCAACAAATAGCGGGAGGGCCCCAGATACGCAGTATTTT.

The J gene is TRBJ2-5, the V gene TRBV6-1; either TRBD1 or TRBD2 may fit D (6 bases each). The CDR3 covers 12 residues. The germline gives CDR1 MNHNS, CDR2 SASEGT. The V and J ends lost 6 bases and 5 bases respectively, with 10 bases between them. The CDR3 protein is CASRGGRETQYF. The CDR3 region has the DNA TGTGCCAGCAGAGGGGGGAGGGAGACCCAGTACTTC.

The rearrangement links TRBV5-1 to TRBJ2-2, with 7 bases lining up with TRBD2. The germline V gene encodes CDR1 SGHRS and CDR2 YFSETQ. This CDR3 spans 13 amino acids. V lost 6 bases, J lost 7 bases, and 6 bases stayed unmatched. The CDR3 is CASNAGAGGELFF. CDR3 sequence (DNA): TGCGCCAGCAATGCGGGAGCGGGCGGGGAGCTGTTTTTT. Full variable domain (missing parts from reference TRBV5-1 and TRBJ2-2): KAGVTQTPRYLIKTRGQQVTLSCSPISGHRSVSWYQQTPGQGLQFLFEYFSETQRNKGNFPGRFSGRQFSNSRSEMNVSTLELGDSALYLCASNAGAGGELFFGEGSRLTVL.

This clone was counted many times. The chain recombines TRBV27 with TRBJ2-1; D is unresolved. The length of the CDR3 is 12 residues. V was shortened by 2 bases and J by 7 bases, with 6 bases between the two germline ends. Per the germline V gene, CDR1 is MNHEY and CDR2 is SMNVEV (reference sequence). CDR3 amino acids: CASSLLGNEQFF. The CDR3, as DNA: TGTGCCAGCAGTTTACTGGGGAATGAGCAGTTCTTC.

The rearrangement uses TRBV21-1 and TRBJ1-1; the table's D call TRBD1 went unverified against the DNA. TRBV21-1 is annotated as a pseudogene. The CDR3 sequence is 15 residues long. CDR3 in DNA: TGTGCCAGCAGCTCTCCTATCCGGGACAGGGTTTGGGCTTTCTTT. Protein sequence: CASSSPIRDRVWAFF.

V gene TRBV2 combines with J gene TRBJ2-5; tentative D call: TRBD2 (5 bases). Trimming removed 3 bases from V and 3 bases from J, with 11 bases in between. The CDR3 extends over 14 amino acids. Germline V gene sequence: CDR1 SNHLY, CDR2 FYNNEI. In DNA form, the CDR3 reads TGTGCCAGCAGTGACAGCCTAGCAAAAGAGACCCAGTACTTC. It encodes CASSDSLAKETQYF. The complete variable domain, with remaining parts taken from reference TRBV2 and TRBJ2-5, reads EPEVTQTPSHQVTQMGQEVILRCVPISNHLYFYWYRQILGQKVEFLVSFYNNEISEKSEIFDDQFSVERPDGSNFTLKIRSTKLEDSAMYFCASSDSLAKETQYFGPGTRLLVL.

This clone was picked up a small number of times. The V and J genes are TRBV29-1 and TRBJ1-1, with D possibly TRBD1 on 5 matching bases. This CDR3 region has 13 residues. The germline V and J ends were trimmed by 7 bases and 0 bases, with 12 bases remaining between them. CDR1 is SQVTM and CDR2 is ANQGSEA in the germline V gene. The CDR3 loop is CSGTGALNTEAFF. The CDR3 nucleotides are TGCAGCGGGACTGGGGCCCTGAACACTGAAGCTTTCTTT.

CDR3 sequence: CASSQQGADQPQHF. DNA for the CDR3: TGTGCCAGCAGTCAACAGGGGGCCGATCAGCCCCAGCATTTT. The chain has TRBV2 and TRBJ1-5; the match to TRBD1 covers 9 bases. The V and J ends lost 5 bases and 5 bases, in that order; junction bases with no gene match: 4. The CDR3 consists of 14 residues. Germline V lookup: CDR1 SNHLY, CDR2 FYNNEI.

This clone was detected only once. The chain uses TRBV7-8 and TRBJ1-4, with D perhaps TRBD1 (6 bases). CDR3 size: 15 residues. Germline CDR1 SGHVS, CDR2 FQNEAQ. V lost 4 bases, J lost 6 bases, and 15 bases lay in between. The CDR3: CASSSTGSRDEKLFF. Written as DNA, the CDR3 is TGTGCCAGCAGCTCAACAGGGTCGCGGGATGAAAAACTGTTTTTT. Drawing the rest from reference TRBV7-8 and TRBJ1-4, the complete variable domain is GAGVSQSPRYKVAKRGQDVALRCDPISGHVSLFWYQQALGQGPEFLTYFQNEAQLDKSGLPSDRFFAERPEGSVSTLKIQRTQQEDSAVYLCASSSTGSRDEKLFFGSGTQLSVL.

As DNA, the CDR3 is TGTGCCACCAGCAGAGAGGTTATTGGGTTAGATACGCAGTATTTT. Residues: CATSREVIGLDTQYF. The V gene is TRBV15, the J gene TRBJ2-3; D is ambiguous. In germline, CDR1 is LNHNV, CDR2 YYDKDF (reference sequence). The CDR3 spans 15 residues. V dropped 0 bases and J dropped 5 bases, with 12 bases sitting between them.

The V and J genes are TRBV2 and TRBJ2-2; possible D gene TRBD2, 5 bases. The CDR3 sequence is 14 residues long. V gave up 2 bases and J gave up 5 bases, with 9 bases separating them. The germline V gene has CDR1 SNHLY and CDR2 FYNNEI. CDR3 region: CASSELRDTGELFF. CDR3 DNA sequence: TGTGCCAGCAGTGAACTCCGGGATACCGGGGAGCTGTTTTTT. The entire variable domain, with the rest obtained from reference TRBV2 and TRBJ2-2, is as follows: EPEVTQTPSHQVTQMGQEVILRCVPISNHLYFYWYRQILGQKVEFLVSFYNNEISEKSEIFDDQFSVERPDGSNFTLKIRSTKLEDSAMYFCASSELRDTGELFFGEGSRLTVL.

The J gene is TRBJ2-3, the V gene TRBV29-1; D not certain. The CDR3 is 13 residues long. The ends were cut back, 4 bases at V and 0 bases at J, with 8 bases in the middle. From germline, CDR1 is SQVTM and CDR2 ANQGSEA. In DNA, the CDR3 is TGCAGCGTTGTAGGGCCTAGCACAGATACGCAGTATTTT. Its translation: CSVVGPSTDTQYF.

Ten or more counts support this clone. The gene calls are TRBV15 and TRBJ1-1; D gene ambiguous. This CDR3 comprises 15 residues. Germline CDR1 is LNHNV and CDR2 is YYDKDF (reference sequence). Trimming stripped 0 bases from V and 1 base from J, with 9 bases between. CDR3 nucleotides: TGTGCCACCAGCAGAGATCACAAGGCGAACACTGAAGCTTTCTTT. Amino acid sequence: CATSRDHKANTEAFF.

Worth noting for this clone: The sample has other DNA sequences that encode this CDR3 too. This rearrangement joins TRBV5-1 to TRBJ2-5; D remains ambiguous. CDR3 size: 12 residues. Per the germline V gene, CDR1 is SGHRS and CDR2 is YFSETQ. V was shortened by 2 bases and J by 1 base, with 3 bases between the two germline ends. The CDR3 coding sequence is TGCGCCAGCAGCTTAGGCCAAGAGACCCAGTACTTC. Its protein product is CASSLGQETQYF.

As for this clone: The sample holds other DNA sequences that translate to the same CDR3. The genes are TRBV2 and TRBJ2-5; 8 nucleotides line up with TRBD1. The CDR3 contains 13 residues. Unmatched junction bases numbered 2, after V lost 3 bases and J lost 5 bases. CDR1 is SNHLY, CDR2 FYNNEI, per germline. The CDR3 sequence: CASSDRGRETQYF. CDR3 coding DNA: TGTGCCAGCAGTGACAGGGGGCGCGAGACCCAGTACTTC. Supplemented by reference TRBV2 and TRBJ2-5, the full variable domain reads EPEVTQTPSHQVTQMGQEVILRCVPISNHLYFYWYRQILGQKVEFLVSFYNNEISEKSEIFDDQFSVERPDGSNFTLKIRSTKLEDSAMYFCASSDRGRETQYFGPGTRLLVL.

The genes are TRBV5-1 and TRBJ1-3, with TRBD1 as a possible D gene (5 bases). Germline V gene sequence: CDR1 SGHRS, CDR2 YFSETQ. V lost 3 bases and J lost 8, with 18 bases in between. The CDR3 contains 15 residues. DNA for the CDR3: TGCGCCAGCAGCTGGCAGGGTAGACTGGAAGACACCATATATTTT. Translated, it gives CASSWQGRLEDTIYF.

This clone was detected only a few times. The J gene is TRBJ1-4, the V gene TRBV5-5, with 7 bases identical to TRBD1. Germline V gene data show CDR1 as SGHKS and CDR2 as YYEKEE (reference sequence). V gave up 5 bases and J gave up 16 bases; unmatched junction bases: 17. The CDR3 runs 14 residues. CDR3 bases: TGTGCCAGCAGTTCTTCCGGGACAGACCCTGTGGAGTTTTTT. Translating it yields CASSSSGTDPVEFF.

This clone appeared once. The chain employs TRBV28 and TRBJ2-2; no definite D call. CDR1 is MDHEN, CDR2 SYDVKM, per germline. This CDR3 has 15 residues. Between the trimmed V and J ends, which lost 4 bases and 6 bases, there was a span of 15 bases. The CDR3 DNA reads TGTGCCAGCAGTTCCCCGCCTGTGAGCGCCGGGGAGCTGTTTTTT. It codes for CASSSPPVSAGELFF.

V is TRBV7-9 and J is TRBJ1-2; 8 bases are a match to TRBD1. The CDR3 spans 16 residues. The ends lost 5 bases at V and 5 bases at J; junction bases unmatched: 13. CDR1 SEHNR and CDR2 FQNEAQ come from the germline V gene (reference sequence). This CDR3 is CASSPPPDRATYGYTF. The CDR3 region has the DNA TGTGCCAGCAGCCCCCCTCCGGACAGGGCGACGTATGGCTACACCTTC.

The chain combines TRBV27 with TRBJ2-3, with TRBD2 matching over 10 bases. Trimming cost V 3 bases and J 2 bases; bases outside gene matches: 5. CDR1 and CDR2 (germline): MNHEY, SMNVEV (reference sequence). CDR3 length: 16 amino acids. For the CDR3, the DNA is TGTGCCAGCAGTTTTAGACTAGCGGGCGTCACAGATACGCAGTATTTT. Translation: CASSFRLAGVTDTQYF.

This clone has a handful of counts. This chain links TRBV19 with TRBJ2-6, with TRBD1 matching over 10 bases. The CDR3 is made up of 16 amino acids. The germline gives CDR1 LNHDA, CDR2 SQIVND (reference sequence). J gave up 3 bases and V 5 bases, and 4 bases lay outside the gene matches. The CDR3 nucleotides are TGTGCCAGTAGTCGACAGGGGGCTGGTGGGGCCAACGTCCTGACTTTC. Protein: CASSRQGAGGANVLTF.

V and J are TRBV29-1 and TRBJ2-1; D may match TRBD1 or TRBD2 (5 bases each). V was cut by 7 bases and J by 6 bases, with 16 bases left in between. Germline V gene sequence: CDR1 SQVTM, CDR2 ANQGSEA. CDR3 size: 13 residues. The CDR3, as DNA: TGCAGCGGAAACCCAAAGAGGGGCAATGAGCAGTTCTTC. Translated, it gives CSGNPKRGNEQFF.

The table lists this clone with a few counts. V is TRBV19 and J is TRBJ1-5; D is undetermined. The V end lost 1 base, the J end lost 1 base, and 11 bases lay between the germline ends. The V gene's germline CDR1 is LNHDA and CDR2 SQIVND (reference sequence). The CDR3 spans 16 residues. CDR3 protein: CASSIGGVGSNQPQHF. CDR3 nucleotides: TGTGCCAGTAGTATAGGCGGGGTCGGGAGCAATCAGCCCCAGCATTTT.

The rearrangement links TRBV7-2 to TRBJ2-1; no clear D. The CDR3 sequence is 15 residues long. Germline CDR1 is SGHTA and CDR2 is FQGNSA. The V and J ends lost 3 bases and 0 bases respectively, with 9 bases between them. This CDR3 is CASSLSSSSYNEQFF. DNA of the CDR3: TGTGCCAGCAGCTTGTCCAGCAGCTCCTACAATGAGCAGTTCTTC. The full variable domain, rest sourced from reference TRBV7-2 and TRBJ2-1, is GAGVSQSPSNKVTEKGKDVELRCDPISGHTALYWYRQSLGQGLEFLIYFQGNSAPDKSGLPSDRFSAERTGGSVSTLTIQRTQQEDSAVYLCASSLSSSSYNEQFFGPGTRLTVL.

V and J are TRBV6-1 and TRBJ2-1; possibly TRBD2 for D (6 bases). The germline CDR1 and CDR2 sequences are MNHNS and SASEGT. This CDR3 comprises 17 residues. The V end lost 2 bases, the J end lost 0 bases, and 14 bases lay between the germline ends. CDR3 protein: CASSEYGGLSSYNEQFF. The CDR3 nucleotides are TGTGCCAGCAGTGAATATGGGGGACTTAGCTCCTACAATGAGCAGTTCTTC.

The J gene is TRBJ2-1, the V gene TRBV10-1; 7 bases match TRBD1. J lost 8 bases, V lost 2 bases, and 9 bases had no gene match. Germline V gene data show CDR1 as WNHNN and CDR2 as SYGVQD (reference sequence). The CDR3 extends over 15 amino acids. CDR3: CASSEGQAPYDEQFF. The DNA of the CDR3 is TGCGCCAGCAGTGAGGGACAGGCTCCGTACGATGAGCAGTTCTTC.

The rearrangement joins TRBV5-1 to TRBJ2-5, with D tentatively TRBD1 or TRBD2 (6 bases each). The germline V gene encodes CDR1 SGHRS and CDR2 YFSETQ. Trimming removed 5 bases from V and 2 bases from J, with 13 bases in between. The CDR3 has 14 residues. CDR3 in amino acids: CASRRGESQETQYF. Written as DNA, the CDR3 is TGCGCCAGCAGGAGGGGGGAATCTCAAGAGACCCAGTACTTC. Drawing the rest from reference TRBV5-1 and TRBJ2-5, the complete variable domain is KAGVTQTPRYLIKTRGQQVTLSCSPISGHRSVSWYQQTPGQGLQFLFEYFSETQRNKGNFPGRFSGRQFSNSRSEMNVSTLELGDSALYLCASRRGESQETQYFGPGTRLLVL.

In this sample, this clone turned up a few times. J is TRBJ1-5 and V is TRBV7-9; maybe TRBD1 (6 bases). In germline, CDR1 is SEHNR, CDR2 FQNEAQ (reference sequence). This CDR3 is 18 amino acids long. V was trimmed by 4 bases and J by 0 bases, leaving 19 bases between them. In DNA, the CDR3 is TGTGCCAGCAGCTCCCAACCCAGGGGATCCTATAGCAATCAGCCCCAGCATTTT. Its protein is CASSSQPRGSYSNQPQHF.

CDR3 sequence (DNA): TGTGCCAGCAGCCCGGGGGCGAGCGGGAGGCATCGGGTTGGAGAGACCCAGTACTTC. Residues: CASSPGASGRHRVGETQYF. This rearrangement joins TRBV5-6 to TRBJ2-5; 9 nucleotides match TRBD2. The V gene end was trimmed by 4 bases and the J gene end by 4 bases; junction bases not matched to a gene: 20. CDR3 length: 19 amino acids. Germline CDR1 is SGHDT and CDR2 is YYEEEE.